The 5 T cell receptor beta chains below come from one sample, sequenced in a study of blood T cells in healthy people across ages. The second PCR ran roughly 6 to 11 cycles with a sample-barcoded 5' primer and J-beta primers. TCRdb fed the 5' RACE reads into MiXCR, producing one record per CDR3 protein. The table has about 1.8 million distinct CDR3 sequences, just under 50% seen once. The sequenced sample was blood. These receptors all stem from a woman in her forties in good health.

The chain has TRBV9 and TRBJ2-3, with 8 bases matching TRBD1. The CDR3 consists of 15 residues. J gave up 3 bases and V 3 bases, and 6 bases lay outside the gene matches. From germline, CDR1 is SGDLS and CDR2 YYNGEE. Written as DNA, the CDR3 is TGTGCCAGCAGCGCAGGGGGCGCCCGGACAGATACGCAGTATTTT. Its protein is CASSAGGARTDTQYF.

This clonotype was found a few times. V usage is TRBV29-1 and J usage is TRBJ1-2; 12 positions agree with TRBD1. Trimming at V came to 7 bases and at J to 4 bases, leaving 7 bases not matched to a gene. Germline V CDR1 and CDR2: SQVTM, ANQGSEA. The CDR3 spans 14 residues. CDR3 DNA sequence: TGCAGCGGGGGACAGGGGGCCGGATCCTATGGCTACACCTTC. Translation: CSGGQGAGSYGYTF. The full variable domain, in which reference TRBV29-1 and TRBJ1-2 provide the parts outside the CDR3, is SAVISQKPSRDICQRGTSLTIQCQVDSQVTMMFWYRQQPGQSLTLIATANQGSEATYESGFVIDKFPISRPNLTFSTLTVSNMSPEDSSIYLCSGGQGAGSYGYTFGSGTRLTVV.

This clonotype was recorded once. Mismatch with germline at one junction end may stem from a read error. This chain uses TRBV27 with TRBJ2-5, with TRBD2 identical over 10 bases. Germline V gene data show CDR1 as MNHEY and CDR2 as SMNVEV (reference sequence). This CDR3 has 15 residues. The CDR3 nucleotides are TGTGCCAGCAGCTGGGCCGGGACTAGCGCAGAGACCCGGTACTTC. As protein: CASSWAGTSAETRYF.

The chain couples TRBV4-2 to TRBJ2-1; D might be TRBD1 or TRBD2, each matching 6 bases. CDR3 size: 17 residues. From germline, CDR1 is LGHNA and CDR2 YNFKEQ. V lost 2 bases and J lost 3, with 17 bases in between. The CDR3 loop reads CASSQSAGGGFYNEQFF. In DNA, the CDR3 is TGTGCCAGCAGCCAATCGGCCGGAGGGGGGTTCTACAATGAGCAGTTCTTC.

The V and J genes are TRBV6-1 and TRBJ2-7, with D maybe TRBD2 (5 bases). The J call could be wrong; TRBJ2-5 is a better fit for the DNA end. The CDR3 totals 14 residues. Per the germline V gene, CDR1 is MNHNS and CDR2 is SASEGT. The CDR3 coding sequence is TGTGCCAGCAGTGAAGGAACTAGGCTAGAGACCCAGTACTTC. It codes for CASSEGTRLETQYF.